Shown below are 2 T cell receptor beta chains from a single sample sequenced in a study of shared clonotypes between healthy human individuals. Measured with immunoSEQ multiplex PCR; TCRdb has only the in-frame clones, and not every one. Of hundreds of thousands of clones in the sample, roughly 97% were seen once. The sample was naive CD4+ T cells sorted from blood. The sample's subset: CD45RA+ positively selected. These receptor sequences come from a woman in her thirties in good health.

This chain joins TRBV29-1 and TRBJ2-1, with D possibly being TRBD2 (5 bases). V was shortened by 7 bases and J by 8 bases, with 15 bases between the two germline ends. Per the germline V gene, CDR1 is SQVTM and CDR2 is ANQGSEA. The CDR3 covers 12 residues. The CDR3 sequence: CSAGRAGDEQFF. The DNA for the CDR3 is TGCAGCGCGGGGAGAGCTGGCGATGAGCAGTTCTTC.

This rearrangement joins TRBV5-4 to TRBJ2-7; 8 bases are a match to TRBD2. The CDR3 is 15 amino acids. The germline V gene encodes CDR1 SGHNT and CDR2 YYREEE (reference sequence). The ends lost 0 bases at V and 2 bases at J; junction bases unmatched: 4. The DNA of the CDR3 is TGTGCCAGCAGCTTGGGGACTAGCAGCACCTACGAGCAGTACTTC. It encodes CASSLGTSSTYEQYF.